Following are 19 T cell receptor beta chains from one sample sequenced in a study of blood T cell repertoires in COVID-19. Repertoires were generated with immunoSEQ multiplex PCR, while TCRdb's copy carries only in-frame clones and drops some. The data hold 300,000 to 350,000 clones, with 75% to 90% observed a single time. The source material was peripheral blood. The receptors were gathered from a man in his late teens or twenties with active or convalescent COVID-19.

This rearrangement joins TRBV4-1 to TRBJ1-5, with a tentative D call TRBD1 (5 bases). The V end lost 0 bases, the J end lost 2 bases, and 11 bases lay between the germline ends. The CDR3 contains 16 residues. The germline CDR1 and CDR2 sequences are MGHRA and YSYEKL. This chain's CDR3 is CASSQDGGIGNQPQHF. In nucleotides, the CDR3 is TGCGCCAGCAGCCAAGATGGGGGGATCGGCAATCAGCCCCAGCATTTT.

The rearrangement joins TRBV2 to TRBJ1-1; D unclear. Trimming removed 4 bases at V and 6 bases at J, with 15 bases between. This CDR3 spans 14 amino acids. CDR1 and CDR2 from the germline V gene are SNHLY and FYNNEI. The CDR3, as DNA: TGTGCCAGCAGTGGCTCGCGGGTTCGCTCTGAAGCTTTCTTT. Translation gives CASSGSRVRSEAFF.

The chain couples TRBV28 to TRBJ1-2; tentatively, D is TRBD1 (6 bases). This CDR3 comprises 14 residues. Per germline, CDR1 MDHEN and CDR2 SYDVKM. V lost 3 bases, J lost 11 bases, and 19 bases lay in between. The CDR3 region has the DNA TGTGCCAGCAGTTTCAGAAGGGACAAACTACTTTACACCTTC. It encodes CASSFRRDKLLYTF.

The rearrangement joins TRBV7-3 to TRBJ2-5; 7 positions agree with TRBD1. V dropped 4 bases and J dropped 4; count of bases not matched to a gene: 3. The CDR3 runs to 13 residues. The V gene's germline CDR1 is SGHTA and CDR2 FQGTGA. The CDR3, as DNA: TGTGCCAGCAGCTCCTACAGGGGAGAGACCCAGTACTTC. Translating it yields CASSSYRGETQYF.

The chain carries TRBV5-1 and TRBJ2-5; TRBD1 is a possible D gene (5 bases). V shed 1 base and J shed 5 bases, with 9 bases lying between them. This CDR3 is 13 amino acids long. Germline CDR1 reads SGHRS; CDR2 reads YFSETQ. The CDR3, as DNA: TGCGCCAGCAGCTTGCAGGGTCGGGAGACCCAGTACTTC. It codes for CASSLQGRETQYF.

The chain couples TRBV7-9 to TRBJ1-2, with a tentative D call TRBD1 (6 bases). This CDR3 region has 13 residues. The V end was cut by 0 bases, the J end by 7 bases, with 9 bases between. Germline-derived CDR1 and CDR2 are SEHNR and FQNEAQ (reference sequence). CDR3 in DNA: TGTGCCAGCAGCTTAGCGGGGGCTGGTGGCTACACCTTC. Amino acid sequence: CASSLAGAGGYTF. Supplemented by reference TRBV7-9 and TRBJ1-2, the full variable domain reads DTGVSQNPRHKITKRGQNVTFRCDPISEHNRLYWYRQTLGQGPEFLTYFQNEAQLEKSRLLSDRFSAERPKGSFSTLEIQRTEQGDSAMYLCASSLAGAGGYTFGSGTRLTVV.

The rearrangement joins TRBV27 to TRBJ2-1; D possibly corresponds to TRBD2 (5 bases). Germline loops: CDR1 MNHEY, CDR2 SMNVEV (reference sequence). The CDR3 has 14 residues. V gave up 6 bases and J gave up 3 bases, with 12 bases separating them. Here the CDR3 reads CASRSGNIYNEQFF. The CDR3 nucleotides are TGTGCCAGCAGATCGGGGAATATCTACAATGAGCAGTTCTTC.

The V and J genes are TRBV7-2 and TRBJ1-5; D ambiguous. The CDR3 has 14 residues. Germline V gives CDR1 SGHTA, CDR2 FQGNSA. V gave up 3 bases and J gave up 7 bases, with 13 bases separating them. The DNA of the CDR3 is TGTGCCAGCAGCTTTTCCCCGGGGTACCAGCCCCAGCATTTT. Translation gives CASSFSPGYQPQHF.

This chain links TRBV2 with TRBJ2-7; D is ambiguous. V was trimmed by 6 bases and J by 3 bases, leaving 12 bases between them. The germline V gene has CDR1 SNHLY and CDR2 FYNNEI. The CDR3 loop spans 13 amino acids. CDR3 bases: TGTGCCAGCAGACGCACAGTTATCTACGAGCAGTACTTC. It encodes CASRRTVIYEQYF.

The V gene is TRBV5-6, the J gene TRBJ1-2, with D possibly being TRBD1 (5 bases). CDR3 length: 12 residues. Looked up from germline, CDR1 is SGHDT and CDR2 is YYEEEE. The V end was cut by 4 bases, the J end by 5 bases, with 9 bases between. The CDR3 nucleotides read TGTGCCAGCAGCGAAGGGACTTATGGCTACACCTTC. This codes for CASSEGTYGYTF. Using reference TRBV5-6 and TRBJ1-2 for the parts outside the CDR3, the full variable domain is DAGVTQSPTHLIKTRGQQVTLRCSPKSGHDTVSWYQQALGQGPQFIFQYYEEEERQRGNFPDRFSGHQFPNYSSELNVNALLLGDSALYLCASSEGTYGYTFGSGTRLTVV.

This clone was seen a handful of times. This chain joins TRBV14 and TRBJ2-7, with 10 bases lining up with TRBD2. Germline-derived CDR1 and CDR2 are SGHDN and FVKESK. The CDR3 loop spans 17 amino acids. Trimming took 4 bases from V and 1 from J; bases not matched to a gene: 10. For the CDR3, the DNA is TGTGCCAGCAGCCTTAGGACTAGCGGCTTATTTTCCTACGAGCAGTACTTC. Amino acids: CASSLRTSGLFSYEQYF. Based on the CDR3 plus reference TRBV14 and TRBJ2-7, the full variable domain is EAGVTQFPSHSVIEKGQTVTLRCDPISGHDNLYWYRRVMGKEIKFLLHFVKESKQDESGMPNNRFLAERTGGTYSTLKVQPAELEDSGVYFCASSLRTSGLFSYEQYFGPGTRLTVT.

The chain joins TRBV29-1 to TRBJ2-7; 8 nucleotides align to TRBD2. This CDR3 comprises 18 residues. Germline V gene data show CDR1 as SQVTM and CDR2 as ANQGSEA. The V and J ends lost 7 bases and 4 bases, in that order; junction bases with no gene match: 24. The CDR3 loop is CSAQGGRTSNLFGYEQYF. The CDR3 coding sequence is TGCAGCGCACAAGGGGGGCGGACTAGCAACCTCTTCGGGTACGAGCAGTACTTC.

This chain links TRBV4-2 with TRBJ2-5, with TRBD2 matching over 14 bases. The CDR3 runs 18 residues. The germline V gene encodes CDR1 LGHNA and CDR2 YNFKEQ. Unmatched junction bases numbered 8, after V lost 3 bases and J lost 2 bases. CDR3 region: CASSQGTSGSGEQETQYF. The CDR3 coding sequence is TGTGCCAGCAGCCAGGGGACTAGCGGGAGTGGAGAACAAGAGACCCAGTACTTC.

Only one count was recorded for this clone. CDR3 sequence: CASLGTNTEAFF. For the CDR3, the DNA is TGTGCCAGCTTGGGCACGAACACTGAAGCTTTCTTT. The V call is TRBV2, the J call TRBJ1-1; D unclear. The V and J ends lost 8 bases and 1 base respectively, with 8 bases between them. Germline-derived CDR1 and CDR2 are SNHLY and FYNNEI. The CDR3 extends over 12 amino acids. The full variable domain, in which reference TRBV2 and TRBJ1-1 provide the parts outside the CDR3, is EPEVTQTPSHQVTQMGQEVILRCVPISNHLYFYWYRQILGQKVEFLVSFYNNEISEKSEIFDDQFSVERPDGSNFTLKIRSTKLEDSAMYFCASLGTNTEAFFGQGTRLTVV.

The V call is TRBV5-1, the J call TRBJ1-5; the D gene is possibly TRBD1 (5 bases). CDR3 size: 14 residues. V lost 1 base and J 6 bases, leaving 11 bases between the germline ends. The germline gives CDR1 SGHRS, CDR2 YFSETQ. The CDR3 bases are TGCGCCAGCAGCTTGACAGGAACCAGTCAGCCCCAGCATTTT. It is translated as CASSLTGTSQPQHF.

This chain joins TRBV19 and TRBJ1-5; D is unclear. The CDR3 spans 14 residues. In germline, CDR1 is LNHDA, CDR2 SQIVND (reference sequence). Trimming cost V 5 bases and J 2 bases, with 10 bases left between them. The DNA of the CDR3 is TGTGCCAGTAGTTGGAGGGCAGGCAATCAGCCCCAGCATTTT. Its protein product is CASSWRAGNQPQHF.

This clone was seen only once. J is TRBJ2-1 and V is TRBV9; 8 nucleotides agree with TRBD2. CDR1 SGDLS and CDR2 YYNGEE come from the germline V gene. CDR3 length: 16 residues. Trimming removed 1 base from V and 4 bases from J; junction bases left unmatched: 7. CDR3 residues: CASSVTSGLNYNEQFF. Here the CDR3 DNA reads TGTGCCAGCAGCGTAACTAGCGGTCTTAATTACAATGAGCAGTTCTTC.

The DNA for the CDR3 is TGTGCCAGCAGTTTAAGACAGAATCAGCCCCAGCATTTT. It translates to CASSLRQNQPQHF. The chain links TRBV27 to TRBJ1-5; D perhaps matches TRBD1 (5 bases). The CDR3 totals 13 residues. V lost 2 bases and J lost 4, with 6 bases in between. CDR1 and CDR2 from the germline V gene are MNHEY and SMNVEV (reference sequence).

The chain couples TRBV5-4 to TRBJ1-2; possible D gene TRBD1, 5 bases. The CDR3 loop spans 15 amino acids. Trimming took 0 bases from V and 3 from J, leaving 12 bases between them. CDR1 and CDR2 (germline): SGHNT, YYREEE (reference sequence). The DNA of the CDR3 is TGTGCCAGCAGCTTGGTATTGGACACATACTATGGCTACACCTTC. Translated, it gives CASSLVLDTYYGYTF.